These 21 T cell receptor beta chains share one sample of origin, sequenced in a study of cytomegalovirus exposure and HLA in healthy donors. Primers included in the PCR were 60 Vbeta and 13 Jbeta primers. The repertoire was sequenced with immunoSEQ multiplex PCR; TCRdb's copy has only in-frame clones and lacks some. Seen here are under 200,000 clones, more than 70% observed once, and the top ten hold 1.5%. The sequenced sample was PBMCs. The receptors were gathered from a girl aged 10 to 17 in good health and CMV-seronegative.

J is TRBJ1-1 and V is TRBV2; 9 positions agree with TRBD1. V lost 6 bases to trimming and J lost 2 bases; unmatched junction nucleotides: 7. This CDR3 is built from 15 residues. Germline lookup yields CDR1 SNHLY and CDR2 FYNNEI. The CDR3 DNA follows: TGTGCCAGCAGGGCCCAGGGACAGGGTAACACTGAAGCTTTCTTT. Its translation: CASRAQGQGNTEAFF.

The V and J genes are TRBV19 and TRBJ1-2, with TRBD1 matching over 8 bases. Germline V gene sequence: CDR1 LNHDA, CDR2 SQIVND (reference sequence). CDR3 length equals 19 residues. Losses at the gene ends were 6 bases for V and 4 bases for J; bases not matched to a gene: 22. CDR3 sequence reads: CASRDSGGQGKRMGYGYTF. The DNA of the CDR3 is TGTGCCAGTAGGGACTCTGGAGGACAGGGAAAGCGCATGGGCTATGGCTACACCTTC.

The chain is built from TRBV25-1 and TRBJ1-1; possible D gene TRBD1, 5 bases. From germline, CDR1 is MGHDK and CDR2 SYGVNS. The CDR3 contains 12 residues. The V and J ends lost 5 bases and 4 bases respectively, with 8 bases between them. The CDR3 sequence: CASSRGGTEAFF. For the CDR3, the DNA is TGTGCCAGCAGTCGGGGGGGCACTGAAGCTTTCTTT.

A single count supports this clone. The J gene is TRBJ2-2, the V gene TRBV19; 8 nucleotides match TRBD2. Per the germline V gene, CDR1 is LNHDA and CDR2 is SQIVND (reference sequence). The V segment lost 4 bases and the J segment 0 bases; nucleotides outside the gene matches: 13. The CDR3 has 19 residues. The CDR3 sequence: CASSTRSFSGASNTGELFF. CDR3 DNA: TGTGCCAGTAGTACCCGTTCATTTAGCGGGGCCTCGAACACCGGGGAGCTGTTTTTT. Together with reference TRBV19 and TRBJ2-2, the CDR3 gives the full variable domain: DGGITQSPKYLFRKEGQNVTLSCEQNLNHDAMYWYRQDPGQGLRLIYYSQIVNDFQKGDIAEGYSVSREKKESFPLTVTSAQKNPTAFYLCASSTRSFSGASNTGELFFGEGSRLTVL.

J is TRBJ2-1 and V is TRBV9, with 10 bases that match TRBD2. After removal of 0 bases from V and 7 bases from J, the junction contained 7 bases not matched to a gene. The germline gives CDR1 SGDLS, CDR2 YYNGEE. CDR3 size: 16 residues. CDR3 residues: CASSVGASGGFNEQFF. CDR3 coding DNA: TGTGCCAGCAGCGTAGGGGCTAGCGGGGGTTTTAATGAGCAGTTCTTC.

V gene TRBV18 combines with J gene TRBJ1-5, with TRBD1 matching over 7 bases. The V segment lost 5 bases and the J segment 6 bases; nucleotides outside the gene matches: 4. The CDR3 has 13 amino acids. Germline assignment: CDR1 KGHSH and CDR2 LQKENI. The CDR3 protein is CASSEDRVQPQHF. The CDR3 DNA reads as TGTGCCAGCTCAGAAGACAGGGTTCAGCCCCAGCATTTT.

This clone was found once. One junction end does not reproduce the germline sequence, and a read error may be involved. CDR3 in amino acids: CDTSREKRGGQPQHF. The CDR3 nucleotides read TGTGACACCAGCAGAGAGAAGAGGGGAGGCCAGCCCCAGCATTTT. J is TRBJ1-5 and V is TRBV15; D is perhaps TRBD1 (5 bases). The CDR3 contains 15 residues. The V gene's germline CDR1 is LNHNV and CDR2 YYDKDF (reference sequence). The full variable domain, with the rest looked up from reference TRBV15 and TRBJ1-5, is DAMVIQNPRYQVTQFGKPVTLSCSQTLNHNVMYWYQQKSSQAPKLLFHYYDKDFNNEADTPDNFQSRRPNTSFCFLDIRSPGLGDTAMYLCDTSREKRGGQPQHFGDGTRLSIL.

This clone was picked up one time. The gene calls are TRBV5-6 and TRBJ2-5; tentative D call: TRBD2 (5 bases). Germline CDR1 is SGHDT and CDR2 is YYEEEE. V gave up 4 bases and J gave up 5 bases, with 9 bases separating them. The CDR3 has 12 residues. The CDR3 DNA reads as TGTGCCAGCAGCATCGGAGGCGAGACCCAGTACTTC. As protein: CASSIGGETQYF.

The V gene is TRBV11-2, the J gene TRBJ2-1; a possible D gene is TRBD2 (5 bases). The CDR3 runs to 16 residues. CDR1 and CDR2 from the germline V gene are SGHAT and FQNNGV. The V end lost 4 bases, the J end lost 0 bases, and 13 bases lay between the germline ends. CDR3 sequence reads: CASSSPRSGSYNEQFF. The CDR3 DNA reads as TGTGCCAGCAGCTCCCCTAGAAGCGGCTCCTACAATGAGCAGTTCTTC. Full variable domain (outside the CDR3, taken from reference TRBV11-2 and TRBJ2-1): EAGVAQSPRYKIIEKRQSVAFWCNPISGHATLYWYQQILGQGPKLLIQFQNNGVVDDSQLPKDRFSAERLKGVDSTLKIQPAKLEDSAVYLCASSSPRSGSYNEQFFGPGTRLTVL.

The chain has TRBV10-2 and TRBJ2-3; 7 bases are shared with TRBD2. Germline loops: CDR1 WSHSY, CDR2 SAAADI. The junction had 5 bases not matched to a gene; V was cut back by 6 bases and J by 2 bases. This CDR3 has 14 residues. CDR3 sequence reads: CASREWDYTDTQYF. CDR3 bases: TGCGCCAGCAGAGAATGGGACTACACAGATACGCAGTATTTT.

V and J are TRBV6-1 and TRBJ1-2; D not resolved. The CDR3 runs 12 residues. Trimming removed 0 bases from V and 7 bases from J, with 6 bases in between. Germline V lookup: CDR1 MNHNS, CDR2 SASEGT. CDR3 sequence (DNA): TGTGCCAGCAGTGAAGCAGAGCCTGGCTACACCTTC. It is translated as CASSEAEPGYTF.

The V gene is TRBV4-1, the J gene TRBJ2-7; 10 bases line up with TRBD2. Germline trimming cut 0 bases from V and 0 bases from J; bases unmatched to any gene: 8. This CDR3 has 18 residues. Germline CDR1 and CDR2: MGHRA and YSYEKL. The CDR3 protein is CASSQDKIAGGSSYEQYF. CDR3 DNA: TGCGCCAGCAGCCAAGATAAAATAGCGGGGGGTTCCTCCTACGAGCAGTACTTC.

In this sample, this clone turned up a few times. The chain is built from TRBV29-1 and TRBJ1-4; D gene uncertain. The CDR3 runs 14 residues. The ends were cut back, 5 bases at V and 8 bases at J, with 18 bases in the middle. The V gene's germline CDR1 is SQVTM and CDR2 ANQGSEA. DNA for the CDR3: TGCAGCGTTTCTCTTTTCCAGTCGCTCGAAAAACTGTTTTTT. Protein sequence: CSVSLFQSLEKLFF.

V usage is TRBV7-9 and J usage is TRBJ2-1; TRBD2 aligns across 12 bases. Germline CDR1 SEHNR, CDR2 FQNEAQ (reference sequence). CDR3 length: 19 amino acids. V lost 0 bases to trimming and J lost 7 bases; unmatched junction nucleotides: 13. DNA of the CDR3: TGTGCCAGCAGCTTAGCGACACTAGCGGGGGGCTACAGGGGGAATGAGCAGTTCTTC. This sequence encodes CASSLATLAGGYRGNEQFF. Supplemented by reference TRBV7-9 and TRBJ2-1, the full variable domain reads DTGVSQNPRHKITKRGQNVTFRCDPISEHNRLYWYRQTLGQGPEFLTYFQNEAQLEKSRLLSDRFSAERPKGSFSTLEIQRTEQGDSAMYLCASSLATLAGGYRGNEQFFGPGTRLTVL.

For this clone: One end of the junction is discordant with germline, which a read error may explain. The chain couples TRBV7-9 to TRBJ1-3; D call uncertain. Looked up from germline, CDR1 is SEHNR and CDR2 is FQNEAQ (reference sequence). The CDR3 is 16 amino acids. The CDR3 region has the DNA TGTGCCAGCACCTTAGTAGTGGGCAGGACTGGAAACACCATATATTTT. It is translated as CASTLVVGRTGNTIYF.

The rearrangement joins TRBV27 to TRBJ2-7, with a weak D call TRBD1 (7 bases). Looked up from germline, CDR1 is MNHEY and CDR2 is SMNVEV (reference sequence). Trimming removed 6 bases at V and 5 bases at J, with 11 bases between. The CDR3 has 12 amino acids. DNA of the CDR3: TGTGCCAGCAGCCAGGGGGGTAACGAGCAGTACTTC. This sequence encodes CASSQGGNEQYF.

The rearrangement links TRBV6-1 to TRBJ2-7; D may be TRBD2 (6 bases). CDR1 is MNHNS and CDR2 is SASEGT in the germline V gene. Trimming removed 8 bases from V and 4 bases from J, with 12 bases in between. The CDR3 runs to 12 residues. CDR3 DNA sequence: TGTGCCAGCTCGCGGGAAGGATACGAGCAGTACTTC. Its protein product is CASSREGYEQYF.

DNA for the CDR3: TGTGCCATCTTGATTGTAGGACAGGACTATGGCTACACCTTC. It specifies CAILIVGQDYGYTF. The chain links TRBV10-3 to TRBJ1-2; 7 positions agree with TRBD1. J lost 3 bases, V lost 8 bases, and 9 bases had no gene match. Germline V gene sequence: CDR1 ENHRY, CDR2 SYGVKD. This CDR3 is built from 14 residues.

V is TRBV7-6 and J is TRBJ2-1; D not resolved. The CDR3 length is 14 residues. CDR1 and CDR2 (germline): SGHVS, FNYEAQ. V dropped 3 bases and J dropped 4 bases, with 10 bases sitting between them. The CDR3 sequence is CASSFERSYNEQFF. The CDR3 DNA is TGTGCCAGCAGCTTTGAGCGCAGTTACAATGAGCAGTTCTTC.

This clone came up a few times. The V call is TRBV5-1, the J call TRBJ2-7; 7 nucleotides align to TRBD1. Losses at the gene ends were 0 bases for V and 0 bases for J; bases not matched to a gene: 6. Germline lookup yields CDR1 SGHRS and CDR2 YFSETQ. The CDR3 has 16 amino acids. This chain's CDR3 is CASSLVGRDSSYEQYF. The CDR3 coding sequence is TGCGCCAGCAGCTTGGTCGGTAGGGACAGCTCCTACGAGCAGTACTTC.

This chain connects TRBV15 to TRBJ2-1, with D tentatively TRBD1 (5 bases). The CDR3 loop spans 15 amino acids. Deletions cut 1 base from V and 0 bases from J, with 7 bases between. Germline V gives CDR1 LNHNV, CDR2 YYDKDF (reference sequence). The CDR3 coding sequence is TGTGCCACCAGCAGAGCAGGGCGCTCCTACAATGAGCAGTTCTTC. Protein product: CATSRAGRSYNEQFF.